Shown below are 20 T cell receptor beta chains from a single sample sequenced in a study of blood T cell repertoires in COVID-19. The table came from immunoSEQ multiplex PCR; TCRdb's copy has only in-frame clones and leaves some out. Seen here are fewer than 100,000 clones, about 79% observed once, and the top ten hold under 25%. Sequencing used peripheral blood. The receptor source for this set is a woman in her 50s with acute or convalescent COVID-19.

The J gene is TRBJ1-1, the V gene TRBV12-3 or TRBV12-4; D remains ambiguous. Trimming removed 8 bases from V and 10 bases from J, with 20 bases in between. This CDR3 contains 13 residues. CDR3 nucleotides: TGTGCCAGCCGCGCTGGGTACATGGAGAGAGCTTTCTTT. Translation: CASRAGYMERAFF.

This rearrangement joins TRBV24-1 to TRBJ2-7; 11 bases are shared with TRBD1. There are 15 residues in the CDR3. Germline V gene sequence: CDR1 KGHDR, CDR2 SFDVKD. J gave up 9 bases and V 7 bases, and 13 bases lay outside the gene matches. CDR3 sequence (DNA): TGTGCCACCAGCACCAGTGGGACAGGGGGGACGGGGCAGTACTTC. It encodes CATSTSGTGGTGQYF.

This chain joins TRBV9 and TRBJ2-3; 8 bases align to TRBD2. The CDR3 spans 15 residues. Germline V gene data show CDR1 as SGDLS and CDR2 as YYNGEE. V was clipped by 3 bases and J by 0 bases; unmatched bases: 3. The CDR3 reads CASSAPSGSTDTQYF. In DNA, the CDR3 is TGTGCCAGCAGCGCACCTAGCGGGAGCACAGATACGCAGTATTTT.

This chain connects TRBV4-2 to TRBJ2-1; D gene ambiguous. V was shortened by 0 bases and J by 0 bases, with 9 bases between the two germline ends. The CDR3 covers 16 residues. Germline values: CDR1 LGHNA, CDR2 YNFKEQ. For the CDR3, the DNA is TGTGCCAGCAGCCAAGATTTAACTTCCTCCTACAATGAGCAGTTCTTC. Translating gives CASSQDLTSSYNEQFF.

The chain couples TRBV27 to TRBJ2-1, with D perhaps TRBD1 (6 bases). CDR1 and CDR2 from the germline V gene are MNHEY and SMNVEV (reference sequence). The V gene lost 2 bases and the J gene lost 4 bases, with 12 bases spanning the gap. CDR3 length: 15 amino acids. CDR3 nucleotide sequence: TGTGCCAGCAGTTTAGAAGGGGGTAGATACAATGAGCAGTTCTTC. Residues: CASSLEGGRYNEQFF.

The chain carries TRBV29-1 and TRBJ2-1; 9 bases align to TRBD1. CDR1 and CDR2 from the germline V gene are SQVTM and ANQGSEA. The V gene end was trimmed by 3 bases and the J gene end by 9 bases; junction bases not matched to a gene: 9. CDR3 length equals 14 residues. The CDR3 spells CSVEGQGARGEQFF. CDR3 in DNA: TGCAGCGTTGAGGGACAGGGAGCACGTGGTGAGCAGTTCTTC.

The chain is built from TRBV7-9 and TRBJ2-1; TRBD1 is a possible D gene (6 bases). Between the trimmed V and J ends, which lost 2 bases and 2 bases, there was a span of 22 bases. CDR3 size: 19 residues. The germline CDR1 and CDR2 sequences are SEHNR and FQNEAQ (reference sequence). This CDR3 is CASSLTRPDSFWAYNEQFF. The DNA of the CDR3 is TGTGCCAGCAGCTTAACCCGACCGGACAGTTTCTGGGCCTACAATGAGCAGTTCTTC.

Here the CDR3 reads CASSRLTGAGGYTF. CDR3 coding DNA: TGTGCCAGCAGCCGTCTCACAGGGGCGGGAGGCTACACCTTC. The chain couples TRBV14 to TRBJ1-2; 7 bases map to TRBD1. Trimming took 4 bases from V and 8 from J; bases not matched to a gene: 10. The CDR3 has 14 residues. Germline V gene data show CDR1 as SGHDN and CDR2 as FVKESK.

In DNA, the CDR3 is TGTGCCAGCAGGAGCGGGACAGGGGATGAGACCCAGTACTTC. It specifies CASRSGTGDETQYF. This chain links TRBV6-5 with TRBJ2-5, with 10 positions matching TRBD1. The CDR3 has 14 residues. The V and J ends lost 6 bases and 5 bases, in that order; junction bases with no gene match: 6. CDR1 is MNHEY and CDR2 is SVGAGI in the germline V gene.

The chain is built from TRBV4-1 and TRBJ2-5, with D possibly matching TRBD2 (5 bases). This CDR3 contains 14 residues. Trimming shortened V by 1 base and J by 5 bases, and 11 bases separated the two germline ends. The germline V gene encodes CDR1 MGHRA and CDR2 YSYEKL. The CDR3: CASSQVSGTETQYF. The CDR3 DNA sequence: TGCGCCAGCAGCCAAGTTTCGGGAACGGAGACCCAGTACTTC.

J is TRBJ1-5 and V is TRBV16, with TRBD1 identical over 8 bases. This CDR3 has 17 amino acids. The ends lost 4 bases at V and 2 bases at J; junction bases unmatched: 10. The germline V gene has CDR1 KGHSY and CDR2 FQNENV. The CDR3 nucleotides are TGTGCCAGCAGCCCGCTGGCAAGGGGACAGGGCAATCAGCCCCAGCATTTT. Its translation is CASSPLARGQGNQPQHF. The whole variable domain, remainder taken from reference TRBV16 and TRBJ1-5, is GEEVAQTPKHLVRGEGQKAKLYCAPIKGHSYVFWYQQVLKNEFKFLISFQNENVFDETGMPKERFSAKCLPNSPCSLEIQATKLEDSAVYFCASSPLARGQGNQPQHFGDGTRLSIL.

The chain is built from TRBV11-2 and TRBJ2-5; perhaps TRBD1 as D (5 bases). V dropped 1 base and J dropped 5 bases, with 17 bases sitting between them. Germline lookup yields CDR1 SGHAT and CDR2 FQNNGV. This CDR3 region has 16 residues. In DNA, the CDR3 is TGTGCCAGCAGCTTAGTAAGAGGAAAGGGGTCGGAGACCCAGTACTTC. It encodes CASSLVRGKGSETQYF.

V is TRBV27 and J is TRBJ2-1, with 7 bases lining up with TRBD2. With 4 bases clipped from V and 6 bases from J, the junction kept 9 bases outside the gene matches. Germline CDR1 and CDR2: MNHEY and SMNVEV (reference sequence). This CDR3 is built from 15 residues. CDR3 sequence reads: CASSYSGFYPNEQFF. The CDR3 DNA reads TGTGCCAGCAGTTATAGCGGGTTCTACCCCAATGAGCAGTTCTTC.

This clone was seen only a few times. This rearrangement joins TRBV11-2 to TRBJ2-7; possibly TRBD2 for D (5 bases). The V end was cut by 4 bases, the J end by 6 bases, with 16 bases between. Germline lookup yields CDR1 SGHAT and CDR2 FQNNGV. CDR3 length equals 14 residues. The CDR3 region is CASSSFSGGREQYF. In nucleotides, the CDR3 is TGTGCCAGCAGCTCGTTTAGTGGAGGTCGCGAGCAGTACTTC.

The V and J genes are TRBV6-2 or TRBV6-3 and TRBJ2-7; TRBD1 might be the D (5 bases). Germline values: CDR1 MNHEY, CDR2 SVGEGT. V lost 4 bases to trimming and J lost 8 bases, with 9 bases between them. The CDR3 is made up of 11 amino acids. The CDR3 sequence: CASSWTTQQYF. The CDR3 bases are TGTGCCAGCAGTTGGACAACCCAGCAGTACTTC.

This chain uses TRBV5-4 with TRBJ2-4, with D possibly TRBD2 on 6 matching bases. Germline CDR1 SGHNT, CDR2 YYREEE (reference sequence). The CDR3 has 14 residues. V was pared by 7 bases and J by 3 bases, with 14 bases between. The CDR3 region is CASSEGGGKNIQYF. The DNA of the CDR3 is TGTGCCAGCTCCGAGGGAGGAGGCAAAAACATTCAGTACTTC.

This chain joins TRBV6-6 and TRBJ2-3; 7 bases map to TRBD1. The CDR3 runs to 12 residues. V gave up 6 bases and J gave up 5 bases; unmatched junction bases: 2. The V gene's germline CDR1 is MNHNY and CDR2 SVGAGI (reference sequence). CDR3 bases: TGTGCCAGCAGAGGGGGCGAAGATACGCAGTATTTT. It encodes CASRGGEDTQYF.

The genes are TRBV7-3 and TRBJ2-2; 9 bases fit TRBD2. This CDR3 region has 15 residues. Trimming at V came to 5 bases and at J to 6 bases, leaving 7 bases not matched to a gene. Germline assignment: CDR1 SGHTA and CDR2 FQGTGA. This CDR3 reads CASSPVAGAAGELFF. Here the CDR3 DNA reads TGTGCCAGCAGCCCAGTAGCGGGAGCAGCCGGGGAGCTGTTTTTT.

This chain uses TRBV7-6 with TRBJ2-1, with TRBD2 matching over 9 bases. This CDR3 contains 19 residues. Germline values: CDR1 SGHVS, CDR2 FNYEAQ. The V and J ends lost 2 bases and 1 base, in that order; junction bases with no gene match: 12. DNA of the CDR3: TGTGCCAGCAGCTTACGGGGCGGGGGGGCCATCGGATCCTACAATGAGCAGTTCTTC. It is translated as CASSLRGGGAIGSYNEQFF.

V is TRBV5-4 and J is TRBJ2-7; the match to TRBD2 covers 8 bases. Germline V gives CDR1 SGHNT, CDR2 YYREEE (reference sequence). The CDR3 is 16 amino acids. The V gene end was trimmed by 0 bases and the J gene end by 5 bases; junction bases not matched to a gene: 10. The CDR3 DNA is TGTGCCAGCAGCTTGGCCGGGGGGGAGGCGAAGAACGAGCAGTACTTC. It specifies CASSLAGGEAKNEQYF.